The TCR beta chain under discussion was sequenced for a study of radiotherapy plus CTLA-4 blockade in lung cancer listed by TCRdb under 2018. For context, the study as a whole: Objective responses occurred in approximately 19% of enrolled patients, and just over 30% achieved disease control. Overall study outcomes, separate from this receptor: After treatment with radiotherapy and ipilimumab, TCR clones that originated in tumors expanded in peripheral blood. The strongest predictors of response were reported to be early dynamic shifts in blood T cell clones along with a rise in serum interferon-beta following radiation.

In this study, focal radiation therapy paired with CTLA-4 blockade (ipilimumab) was tested in patients who had chemo-refractory metastatic non-small-cell lung cancer. From a lookup of the germline V gene, CDR1 and CDR2 are SGHTA and FQGNSA. The CDR3 runs 13 residues from the cysteine to the phenylalanine. Kept here is only the CDR3 DNA, which spans 39 bases and is read in frame from base 1. The germline ends are 11 bases apart after V is trimmed by 5 bases and J by 7 bases. Library preparation used the immunoSEQ multiplex PCR assay. TCRdb's version of the immuneACCESS table is confined to in-frame rearrangements and falls short of the full clone set. An unresolved V gene accounts for under half of the shortfall where checked; the remainder is of unknown origin. This sample holds some 41,000 clones; roughly 67% were observed only once. The ten biggest clones cover roughly 25% of the sample. Relative to its sample, this clone is medium-sized (0.01 to 0.1%). This receptor's antigen is unknown. Base qualities are not provided; no much larger clone lies one nucleotide away.

This sample comprised peripheral blood, obtained from a patient treated with radiotherapy plus ipilimumab. The chain links TRBV7-2 with TRBJ2-2, and the D gene may be TRBD1, 6 bases matching. The TCR was taken from a human donor with non-small cell lung cancer who had a partial response to radiotherapy plus ipilimumab. The DNA reads as follows: TGTGCCAGCAGCCCCCAGGGGCACGGGGAGCTGTTTTTT. This codes for CASSPQGHGELFF.